One sample yielded the 4 T cell receptor beta chains listed below, sequenced in a study of blood T cell repertoires in COVID-19. This table comes from immunoSEQ multiplex PCR, and its TCRdb copy is limited to in-frame clones, with some not included. Of more than 95,000 clones listed, about 87% are singletons. Material: peripheral blood. Receptors originate from a human donor in a cohort sampled during active or convalescent COVID-19.

V gene TRBV11-2 combines with J gene TRBJ2-5; TRBD2 is a possible D gene (6 bases). V was trimmed by 1 base and J by 7 bases, leaving 10 bases between them. This CDR3 spans 13 amino acids. CDR1 SGHAT and CDR2 FQNNGV come from the germline V gene. The CDR3 DNA reads TGTGCCAGCAGCTTAGGGGGACTGAGGACCCAGTACTTC. This sequence encodes CASSLGGLRTQYF.

V usage is TRBV5-4 and J usage is TRBJ2-7; a weak D match, TRBD1 (5 bases). Trimming stripped 3 bases from V and 6 bases from J, with 19 bases between. The CDR3 totals 15 residues. Germline assignment: CDR1 SGHNT and CDR2 YYREEE (reference sequence). The CDR3 bases are TGTGCCAGCAGCTCCCTCGACAGAAATCCCGTCGAGCAGTACTTC. Its protein is CASSSLDRNPVEQYF.

The V gene is TRBV28, the J gene TRBJ1-4, with 9 bases that match TRBD1. V trimming: 8 bases; J trimming: 4 bases; junction bases outside the gene matches: 8. Germline assignment: CDR1 MDHEN and CDR2 SYDVKM. This CDR3 contains 15 residues. The CDR3 bases are TGTGCCAGCCACGGACAGGGGAGGCTTAATGAAAAACTGTTTTTT. This encodes CASHGQGRLNEKLFF.

This clone has only one observation. For the CDR3, the DNA is TGCGCCAGCAGCTTTACGAGGGACACCGGGGAGCTGTTTTTT. As protein: CASSFTRDTGELFF. The V and J genes are TRBV5-1 and TRBJ2-2; a possible D gene is TRBD2 (5 bases). Germline values: CDR1 SGHRS, CDR2 YFSETQ. V lost 2 bases and J lost 3, with 8 bases in between. There are 14 residues in the CDR3.